These 9 T cell receptor beta chains were sequenced from one sample in a study of CD4 T cells in relation to SARS-CoV-2 and coronaviruses. The table came from immunoSEQ multiplex PCR; TCRdb's copy has only in-frame clones and leaves some out. The sample gives around 41,000 clones, 84% of which show up once; 1% to 1.5% is in the top ten. These TCRs' antigens remain unknown. Specimen: naive CD4+ T cells from PBMCs, cultured in vitro. Subset indicated: naive CD4+ T cells isolated by negative enrichment. Source of these receptors: an adult with COVID-19.

The V gene is TRBV5-1, the J gene TRBJ2-5; no clear D. Trimming stripped 0 bases from V and 3 bases from J, with 3 bases between. Germline V gene sequence: CDR1 SGHRS, CDR2 YFSETQ. The CDR3 extends over 12 amino acids. The CDR3 sequence: CASSLAKETQYF. The CDR3 coding sequence is TGCGCCAGCAGCTTGGCGAAAGAGACCCAGTACTTC. The full variable domain, its missing parts supplied by reference TRBV5-1 and TRBJ2-5, is KAGVTQTPRYLIKTRGQQVTLSCSPISGHRSVSWYQQTPGQGLQFLFEYFSETQRNKGNFPGRFSGRQFSNSRSEMNVSTLELGDSALYLCASSLAKETQYFGPGTRLLVL.

This clone was detected only once. J is TRBJ2-3 and V is TRBV10-3; no firm D call. With 6 bases removed from V and 6 bases from J, the gap between germline ends came to 10 bases. CDR1 and CDR2 (germline): ENHRY, SYGVKD. The CDR3 runs to 12 residues. In DNA form, the CDR3 reads TGTGCCATCAGGGCTTCTGCGGATACGCAGTATTTT. Protein product: CAIRASADTQYF.

The rearrangement links TRBV6-5 to TRBJ1-2; a possible D gene is TRBD1 (5 bases). The CDR3 runs 12 residues. Trimming left V 4 bases short and J 5 bases short, with 8 bases between. Germline V gene sequence: CDR1 MNHEY, CDR2 SVGAGI. The CDR3 protein is CASSSTVYGYTF. The CDR3 nucleotides read TGTGCCAGCAGTTCGACAGTTTATGGCTACACCTTC.

This chain uses TRBV5-1 with TRBJ1-1; D is perhaps TRBD1 (5 bases). The CDR3 sequence is 14 residues long. V was trimmed by 3 bases and J by 4 bases, leaving 13 bases between them. Germline lookup yields CDR1 SGHRS and CDR2 YFSETQ. In DNA form, the CDR3 reads TGCGCCAGCAGCTCCCAGGGAGTAGGCACTGAAGCTTTCTTT. Amino acids: CASSSQGVGTEAFF.

The chain carries TRBV27 and TRBJ2-3; the D gene is possibly TRBD1 (6 bases). The CDR3 is made up of 14 amino acids. Trimming shortened V by 3 bases and J by 6 bases, and 13 bases separated the two germline ends. CDR1 is MNHEY and CDR2 is SMNVEV in the germline V gene (reference sequence). The CDR3 DNA reads TGTGCCAGCAGTTTCCAGGGACACAGGGATACGCAGTATTTT. It encodes CASSFQGHRDTQYF.

As DNA, the CDR3 is TGTGCCAGCAGATCCGGGACGGCTAATGAAAAACTGTTTTTT. It specifies CASRSGTANEKLFF. The rearrangement uses TRBV27 and TRBJ1-4; perhaps TRBD1 as D (5 bases). The CDR3 spans 14 residues. Per the germline V gene, CDR1 is MNHEY and CDR2 is SMNVEV (reference sequence). The V end was cut by 6 bases, the J end by 3 bases, with 11 bases between.

V and J are TRBV3-1 (or the pseudogene TRBV3-2) and TRBJ2-1, with TRBD2 identical over 7 bases. Germline CDR1 and CDR2: LGHDT and YNNKEL (reference sequence). The CDR3 sequence is 14 residues long. Germline trimming cut 0 bases from V and 13 bases from J; bases unmatched to any gene: 9. Written as DNA, the CDR3 is TGTGCCAGCAGCCAAGAGGCTAGCGGCGGTGTCCAGTTCTTC. Amino acid sequence: CASSQEASGGVQFF.

This chain uses TRBV24-1 with TRBJ2-3; D is possibly TRBD2 (7 bases). With 1 base removed from V and 6 bases from J, the gap between germline ends came to 16 bases. CDR3 length equals 16 residues. Germline CDR1 is KGHDR and CDR2 is SFDVKD. As DNA, the CDR3 is TGTGCCACCAGTGATTTCTCGGGGGGCAATTCGGATACGCAGTATTTT. It specifies CATSDFSGGNSDTQYF.

V and J are TRBV27 and TRBJ2-3; 15 positions match TRBD2. Germline CDR1 MNHEY, CDR2 SMNVEV (reference sequence). This CDR3 spans 17 amino acids. The V gene end was trimmed by 5 bases and the J gene end by 5 bases; junction bases not matched to a gene: 8. CDR3 in DNA: TGTGCCAGCAGTCCTATTCTGGGACTAGCGGGAGGAGATACGCAGTATTTT. The encoded protein is CASSPILGLAGGDTQYF.